This T cell receptor (beta chain) was retrieved from a study of beta chain features in type 1 diabetes. The whole isolated RNA underwent reverse transcription, so sequencing captured expressed TCRB transcripts. The data were produced by immunoSEQ multiplex PCR, yet TCRdb's version contains in-frame clones alone and is incomplete. The sample has more than 250,000 clones, approximately 14% seen once. The study's findings and limits: Type 1 diabetes patients showed a moderate but significant shortening of TCRB CDR3s in all four CD4+ subsets. Sequencing used cDNA, and cells with high TCR expression could therefore be over-represented.

Note on this clone: The antigen is undetermined.

The CDR3 covers 13 residues. From germline, CDR1 is SQVTM and CDR2 ANQGSEA. With V trimmed by 4 bases and J by 10 bases, 10 bases remained unmatched. The sequence derives from a man under 40 with type 1 diabetes. The chain combines TRBV29-1 with TRBJ2-1; 7 nucleotides match TRBD2. Sequenced input: naive CD4+ T cells from blood. The DNA for the CDR3 is TGCAGCGTTGCGCGGGAGTTGGAGGGCGAGCAGTTCTTC. Its protein product is CSVARELEGEQFF.